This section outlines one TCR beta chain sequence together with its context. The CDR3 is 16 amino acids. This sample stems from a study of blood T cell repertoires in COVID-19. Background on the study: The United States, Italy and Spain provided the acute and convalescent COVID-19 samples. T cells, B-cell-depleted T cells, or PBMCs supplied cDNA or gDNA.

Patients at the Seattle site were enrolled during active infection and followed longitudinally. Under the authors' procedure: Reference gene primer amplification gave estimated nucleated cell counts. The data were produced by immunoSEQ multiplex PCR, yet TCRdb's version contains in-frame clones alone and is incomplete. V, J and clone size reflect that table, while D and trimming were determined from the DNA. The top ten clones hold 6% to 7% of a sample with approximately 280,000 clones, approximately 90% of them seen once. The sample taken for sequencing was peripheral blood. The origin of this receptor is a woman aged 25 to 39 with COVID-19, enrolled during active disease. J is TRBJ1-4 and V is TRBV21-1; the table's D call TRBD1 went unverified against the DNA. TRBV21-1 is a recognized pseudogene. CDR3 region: CASSMDRGGIGEKLFF. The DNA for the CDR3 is TGTGCCAGCAGCATGGACAGGGGAGGGATCGGTGAAAAACTGTTTTTT.